The 32 T cell receptor beta chains in this list originate from one sample, sequenced in a study of T cell responses to AZD1222 COVID-19 vaccine. Libraries were prepared by immunoSEQ multiplex PCR; TCRdb keeps only in-frame clonotypes and omits some of them. Of roughly 110,000 clones detected, around nine tenths appear once; the ten largest clones hold approximately 12%. This material consisted of peripheral blood, taken on day 0 of AZD1222 vaccination. All receptors come from an adult in good health.

V and J are TRBV7-2 and TRBJ2-2; 10 bases map to TRBD1. The CDR3 loop spans 16 amino acids. Per the germline V gene, CDR1 is SGHTA and CDR2 is FQGNSA. The V segment lost 5 bases and the J segment 3 bases; nucleotides outside the gene matches: 6. This chain's CDR3 is CASSPRDRGDTGELFF. The CDR3 DNA is TGTGCCAGCAGCCCCCGGGACAGGGGCGACACCGGGGAGCTGTTTTTT.

The chain carries TRBV6-2 or TRBV6-3 and TRBJ1-1; TRBD1 agrees at 9 bases. J was trimmed by 3 bases and V by 4 bases; bases with no gene match: 6. CDR1 is MNHEY, CDR2 SVGEGT, per germline. CDR3 size: 15 residues. The CDR3 sequence: CASSSLGQGYTEAFF. CDR3 sequence (DNA): TGTGCCAGCAGTTCCCTGGGACAGGGTTACACTGAAGCTTTCTTT.

CDR3 sequence reads: CASSGVTGGLVTEAFF. CDR3 bases: TGTGCCAGCAGCGGGGTGACAGGCGGGTTGGTCACTGAAGCTTTCTTT. The V and J genes are TRBV5-4 and TRBJ1-1; weak D call: TRBD1 (6 bases). Germline V gene data show CDR1 as SGHNT and CDR2 as YYREEE (reference sequence). The V end lost 4 bases, the J end lost 4 bases, and 20 bases lay between the germline ends. This CDR3 has 16 amino acids.

This chain uses TRBV5-1 with TRBJ2-7; no firm D call. CDR3 length: 15 amino acids. Trimming took 4 bases from V and 2 from J, leaving 16 bases between them. Germline CDR1 reads SGHRS; CDR2 reads YFSETQ. The CDR3 region is CASSPAPIYTYEQYF. The CDR3 DNA reads TGCGCCAGCAGCCCGGCCCCGATCTATACCTACGAGCAGTACTTC. Filled out from reference TRBV5-1 and TRBJ2-7, the complete variable domain reads KAGVTQTPRYLIKTRGQQVTLSCSPISGHRSVSWYQQTPGQGLQFLFEYFSETQRNKGNFPGRFSGRQFSNSRSEMNVSTLELGDSALYLCASSPAPIYTYEQYFGPGTRLTVT.

The chain combines TRBV6-2 or TRBV6-3 with TRBJ2-7; 11 nucleotides match TRBD1. The CDR3 totals 14 residues. V gave up 5 bases and J gave up 3 bases; unmatched junction bases: 3. The germline CDR1 and CDR2 sequences are MNHEY and SVGEGT. The CDR3 spells CASSAGTGGYEQYF. CDR3 DNA: TGTGCCAGCAGTGCCGGGACAGGGGGCTACGAGCAGTACTTC.

V and J are TRBV3-1 (or the pseudogene TRBV3-2) and TRBJ1-1, with D tentatively TRBD1 (6 bases). The germline gives CDR1 LGHDT, CDR2 YNNKEL (reference sequence). The CDR3 loop spans 15 amino acids. The germline V and J ends were trimmed by 4 bases and 1 base, with 13 bases remaining between them. The CDR3 is CASSLPGARNTEAFF. The CDR3 nucleotides read TGTGCCAGCAGCCTCCCAGGGGCGAGGAACACTGAAGCTTTCTTT.

The chain combines TRBV5-1 with TRBJ1-1; D is perhaps TRBD1 (6 bases). This CDR3 has 15 residues. Germline CDR1 and CDR2: SGHRS and YFSETQ. The V end was cut by 3 bases, the J end by 3 bases, with 15 bases between. The CDR3 loop reads CASSWEGGEDTEAFF. The CDR3 DNA follows: TGCGCCAGCAGCTGGGAGGGGGGCGAGGACACTGAAGCTTTCTTT.

CDR3: CASSSSQQGNYGYTF. The CDR3 nucleotides are TGTGCCAGCAGCTCAAGCCAACAGGGGAACTATGGCTACACCTTC. The chain combines TRBV5-4 with TRBJ1-2, with 7 nucleotides matching TRBD1. With 3 bases clipped from V and 2 bases from J, the junction kept 7 bases outside the gene matches. Germline V gene sequence: CDR1 SGHNT, CDR2 YYREEE (reference sequence). The CDR3 contains 15 residues.

V is TRBV24-1 and J is TRBJ2-5; 15 positions agree with TRBD2. J was trimmed by 5 bases and V by 4 bases; bases with no gene match: 4. This CDR3 is 16 amino acids long. Germline CDR1 is KGHDR and CDR2 is SFDVKD. DNA for the CDR3: TGTGCCACCAGTGACCGGGGACTAGCGGGAGGTGAGACCCAGTACTTC. The encoded protein is CATSDRGLAGGETQYF.

V gene TRBV7-8 combines with J gene TRBJ1-1; 10 nucleotides align to TRBD1. Per germline, CDR1 SGHVS and CDR2 FQNEAQ. The CDR3 is 16 residues long. J gave up 2 bases and V 4 bases, and 7 bases lay outside the gene matches. The CDR3 DNA reads as TGTGCCAGCAGCTCCCGGGACAGGGGAGGAAACACTGAAGCTTTCTTT. Protein sequence: CASSSRDRGGNTEAFF.

The chain uses TRBV19 and TRBJ2-1; 11 bases agree with TRBD2. V trimming: 9 bases; J trimming: 3 bases; junction bases outside the gene matches: 7. The CDR3 runs to 15 residues. CDR1 and CDR2 from the germline V gene are LNHDA and SQIVND (reference sequence). The CDR3 DNA follows: TGTGCCAGCAAAACGACTAGCGGGAACTACAATGAGCAGTTCTTC. Amino acid sequence: CASKTTSGNYNEQFF.

The chain employs TRBV5-1 and TRBJ2-5; 7 bases line up with TRBD2. Germline-derived CDR1 and CDR2 are SGHRS and YFSETQ. V gave up 3 bases and J gave up 5 bases; unmatched junction bases: 10. This CDR3 is built from 15 residues. The CDR3 loop reads CASSSTSSGMETQYF. The CDR3 bases are TGCGCCAGCAGCTCGACTAGCTCGGGCATGGAGACCCAGTACTTC.

The J gene is TRBJ2-1, the V gene TRBV11-1; tentative D call: TRBD1 (5 bases). This CDR3 has 14 amino acids. The V and J ends lost 2 bases and 6 bases respectively, with 11 bases between them. Germline lookup yields CDR1 SGHAT and CDR2 FQDESV (reference sequence). DNA for the CDR3: TGTGCCAGCAGCTTACTGGGCAGGGTCAATGAGCAGTTCTTC. Translating gives CASSLLGRVNEQFF.

The chain uses TRBV21-1 and TRBJ2-5; the D call TRBD2 from the table was never checked on the DNA. TRBV21-1 is noted as a pseudogene. CDR3 length: 15 residues. The CDR3 protein is CASSSGLAGRETQYF. The CDR3 nucleotides are TGTGCCAGCAGCAGCGGACTAGCGGGACGGGAGACCCAGTACTTC.

V and J are TRBV27 and TRBJ2-3; TRBD2 matches at 7 bases. Unmatched junction bases numbered 6, after V lost 1 base and J lost 2 bases. CDR3 length: 16 amino acids. Germline loops: CDR1 MNHEY, CDR2 SMNVEV (reference sequence). The CDR3, as DNA: TGTGCCAGCAGTTTATTCCGCGGGAGCATCACAGATACGCAGTATTTT. Amino acid sequence: CASSLFRGSITDTQYF.

The chain joins TRBV7-9 to TRBJ2-7; D is unresolved. The V and J ends lost 4 bases and 9 bases respectively, with 10 bases between them. Germline V gives CDR1 SEHNR, CDR2 FQNEAQ (reference sequence). The CDR3 is 11 amino acids. CDR3 residues: CASSSKRRQYF. The DNA for the CDR3 is TGTGCCAGCAGCTCCAAAAGAAGGCAGTACTTC.

The V and J genes are TRBV6-6 and TRBJ2-7; 13 bases match TRBD2. V lost 0 bases, J lost 2 bases, and 1 base stayed unmatched. Per germline, CDR1 MNHNY and CDR2 SVGAGI (reference sequence). The CDR3 has 16 amino acids. For the CDR3, the DNA is TGTGCCAGCAGTTACTCCGGGACTAGCGGGACCTACGAGCAGTACTTC. It encodes CASSYSGTSGTYEQYF.

The table lists this clone with a few counts. This rearrangement joins TRBV7-8 to TRBJ2-7; tentative D call: TRBD2 (5 bases). V was trimmed by 2 bases and J by 0 bases, leaving 11 bases between them. Germline assignment: CDR1 SGHVS and CDR2 FQNEAQ. There are 15 residues in the CDR3. Here the CDR3 DNA reads TGTGCCAGCAGCTTAAGAAGGGAGAGCTCCTACGAGCAGTACTTC. Amino acid sequence: CASSLRRESSYEQYF. Full variable domain (remainder filled in from reference TRBV7-8 and TRBJ2-7): GAGVSQSPRYKVAKRGQDVALRCDPISGHVSLFWYQQALGQGPEFLTYFQNEAQLDKSGLPSDRFFAERPEGSVSTLKIQRTQQEDSAVYLCASSLRRESSYEQYFGPGTRLTVT.

This sequence joins TRBV19 and TRBJ1-1; D not certain. V was trimmed by 7 bases and J by 0 bases, leaving 24 bases between them. Germline loops: CDR1 LNHDA, CDR2 SQIVND (reference sequence). This CDR3 is 18 amino acids long. The CDR3 is CASTSRGPGLALNTEAFF. CDR3 coding DNA: TGTGCCAGTACTTCTCGGGGTCCGGGTTTGGCCCTGAACACTGAAGCTTTCTTT.

In DNA form, the CDR3 reads TGCGCCAGCAGCGTGGGGCAAGAGACCCAGTACTTC. Translating it yields CASSVGQETQYF. The chain joins TRBV5-1 to TRBJ2-5; D gene unclear. From germline, CDR1 is SGHRS and CDR2 YFSETQ. The CDR3 runs to 12 residues. V lost 4 bases, J lost 2 bases, and 6 bases lay in between.

The V and J genes are TRBV7-2 and TRBJ2-7, with a possible D match to TRBD2 (6 bases). This CDR3 comprises 14 residues. The germline V and J ends were trimmed by 5 bases and 2 bases, with 13 bases remaining between them. CDR1 and CDR2 (germline): SGHTA, FQGNSA. CDR3 region: CASSRGAGTYEQYF. The CDR3 DNA follows: TGTGCCAGCAGCCGGGGCGCGGGGACCTACGAGCAGTACTTC.

The J gene is TRBJ2-3, the V gene TRBV5-1; 9 positions match TRBD1. This CDR3 is built from 12 residues. Unmatched junction bases numbered 2, after V lost 4 bases and J lost 8 bases. Per germline, CDR1 SGHRS and CDR2 YFSETQ. The CDR3, as DNA: TGCGCCAGCAGCGAGACAGGGGGTACGCAGTATTTT. Encoded protein: CASSETGGTQYF.

This chain uses TRBV2 with TRBJ2-2; the D gene is possibly TRBD1 (5 bases). The CDR3 has 15 residues. The ends were cut back, 6 bases at V and 4 bases at J, with 15 bases in the middle. CDR1 and CDR2 from the germline V gene are SNHLY and FYNNEI. CDR3 sequence (DNA): TGTGCCAGCAGCCGACGCGCAGGGCGCACCGGGGAGCTGTTTTTT. This encodes CASSRRAGRTGELFF.

This chain links TRBV20-1 with TRBJ2-3; no firm D call. From germline, CDR1 is DFQATT and CDR2 SNEGSKA (reference sequence). CDR3 length: 10 amino acids. CDR3 bases: TGCAGCCCTAGCACAGATACGCAGTATTTT. Translated, it gives CSPSTDTQYF.

The V and J genes are TRBV18 and TRBJ1-2, with D perhaps TRBD1 (5 bases). The ends were cut back, 3 bases at V and 3 bases at J, with 11 bases in the middle. The CDR3 runs to 14 residues. In germline, CDR1 is KGHSH, CDR2 LQKENI. The CDR3: CASSPVGDHYGYTF. The CDR3 DNA follows: TGTGCCAGCTCACCGGTAGGGGATCACTATGGCTACACCTTC.

The rearrangement joins TRBV27 to TRBJ1-2, with TRBD1 as a possible D gene (5 bases). CDR3 length: 13 residues. Looked up from germline, CDR1 is MNHEY and CDR2 is SMNVEV (reference sequence). V was pared by 3 bases and J by 2 bases, with 7 bases between. In DNA form, the CDR3 reads TGTGCCAGCAGTTTCAGGGAGAACTATGGCTACACCTTC. It yields the protein CASSFRENYGYTF.

The gene calls are TRBV7-8 and TRBJ1-1, with 9 bases aligning to TRBD1. The ends lost 5 bases at V and 5 bases at J; junction bases unmatched: 9. Germline CDR1 SGHVS, CDR2 FQNEAQ. This CDR3 is built from 15 residues. The CDR3 loop reads CASSKTGGERTEAFF. CDR3 coding DNA: TGTGCCAGCAGCAAGACAGGGGGTGAGAGGACTGAAGCTTTCTTT.

This chain uses TRBV3-1 (or the pseudogene TRBV3-2) with TRBJ2-3, with TRBD2 identical over 12 bases. Germline V gene lookup returns CDR1 LGHDT and CDR2 YNNKEL (reference sequence). V gave up 4 bases and J gave up 5 bases; unmatched junction bases: 7. The CDR3 consists of 16 residues. The CDR3 DNA follows: TGTGCCAGCAGCCGAAGACTAGCGGGAGAATTAGATACGCAGTATTTT. Protein product: CASSRRLAGELDTQYF.

This clone appeared once. The genes are TRBV20-1 and TRBJ1-5; 7 nucleotides align to TRBD1. This CDR3 is built from 14 residues. With V trimmed by 3 bases and J by 1 base, 3 bases remained unmatched. Germline V gene data show CDR1 as DFQATT and CDR2 as SNEGSKA (reference sequence). The CDR3 bases are TGCAGTGCTAGTGAACAGGGGAGCAATCAGCCCCAGCATTTT. Amino acid sequence: CSASEQGSNQPQHF.

The V gene is TRBV9, the J gene TRBJ2-3, with D tentatively TRBD2 (5 bases). V was pared by 4 bases and J by 4 bases, with 16 bases between. There are 15 residues in the CDR3. CDR1 is SGDLS, CDR2 YYNGEE, per germline. In DNA form, the CDR3 reads TGTGCCAGCAGCACACGGGCCAGCGGTCCAGATACGCAGTATTTT. Its protein product is CASSTRASGPDTQYF.

The V and J genes are TRBV7-2 and TRBJ2-2; 8 nucleotides align to TRBD2. Per the germline V gene, CDR1 is SGHTA and CDR2 is FQGNSA. The CDR3 is 17 residues long. Trimming removed 4 bases from V and 3 bases from J; junction bases left unmatched: 10. The CDR3 bases are TGTGCCAGCAGCTACCCCCCGGGAGGGGGGGACACCGGGGAGCTGTTTTTT. Residues: CASSYPPGGGDTGELFF.

CDR3 nucleotide sequence: TGTGCCAGCAGTGAACAAGGAAACTATGGCTACACCTTC. This sequence encodes CASSEQGNYGYTF. V is TRBV6-1 and J is TRBJ1-2; D not certain. Deletions cut 2 bases from V and 2 bases from J, with 6 bases between. The CDR3 has 13 amino acids. The germline CDR1 and CDR2 sequences are MNHNS and SASEGT.